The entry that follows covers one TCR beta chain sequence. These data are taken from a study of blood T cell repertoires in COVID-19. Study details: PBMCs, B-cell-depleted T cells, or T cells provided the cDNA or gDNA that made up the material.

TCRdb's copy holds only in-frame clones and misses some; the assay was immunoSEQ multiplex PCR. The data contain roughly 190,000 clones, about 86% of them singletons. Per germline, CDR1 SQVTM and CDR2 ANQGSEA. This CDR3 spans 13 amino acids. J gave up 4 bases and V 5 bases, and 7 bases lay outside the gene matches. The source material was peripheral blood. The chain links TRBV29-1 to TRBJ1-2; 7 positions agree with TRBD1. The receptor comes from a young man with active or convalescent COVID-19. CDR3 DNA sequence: TGCAGCGTTTTGCAGGGGGACCTCTATGGCTACACCTTC. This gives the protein CSVLQGDLYGYTF.